This T cell receptor (beta chain) was profiled in a study of cytomegalovirus exposure and HLA in healthy donors. Study results and caveats: Among the CMV-associated chains, three were confirmed in vitro as specific for CMV antigens. No immune exposure information besides CMV serostatus was available. The investigators catalogued 180 or so TCR beta chains as cytomegalovirus-associated. Segments of the TCR beta V type were, in most cases, productive about 87% or about 30% of the time in an earlier analysis.

Concerning this clone itself: Its antigen is currently unknown.

The CDR3 spans 15 residues. V was trimmed by 2 bases and J by 4 bases, leaving 12 bases between them. Germline V gene sequence: CDR1 SGHTA, CDR2 FQGNSA. The PCR was carried out with 60 Vbeta primers and 13 Jbeta primers. Here immunoSEQ multiplex PCR was the method, and the copy in TCRdb shows in-frame clones only, minus some. The table has around 200,000 clones, 70% to 85% seen once; the top ten hold over 0.5%. The receptor's source is a woman between 40 and 55 years old in good health and CMV-seronegative. The chain combines TRBV7-2 with TRBJ1-5; possible D gene TRBD1, 5 bases. The source material was PBMCs. The CDR3 sequence: CASSLRQPGNQPQHF. CDR3 DNA sequence: TGTGCCAGCAGCTTAAGACAGCCTGGTAATCAGCCCCAGCATTTT.